Shown below are 2 T cell receptor beta chains from a single sample sequenced in a study of EBV T-cell therapy then PD-1 blockade in nasopharyngeal carcinoma. No antigen is known for these receptors. This sample's treatment: AdE1-LMPpoly-expanded autologous EBV-specific T-cell therapy followed by anti-PD-1 nivolumab. Data came from immunoSEQ multiplex PCR; TCRdb stores just in-frame clones and leaves some out. The sample lists some 20,000 clones, 84% seen once, with approximately 28% in the top ten. Material: CD8+ T cells from blood, obtained at day 61 from a patient whose treatment included autologous EBV-specific T cells and nivolumab. The receptors originated from a man aged 40-55 years with nasopharyngeal carcinoma.

The chain employs TRBV12-3 or TRBV12-4 and TRBJ1-4; 8 bases fit TRBD1. The CDR3 has 13 amino acids. Unmatched junction bases numbered 5, after V lost 5 bases and J lost 9 bases. The DNA of the CDR3 is TGTGCCAGCAGTCCCGGGACAGGACAAAAACTGTTTTTT. This codes for CASSPGTGQKLFF.

This clone is medium-sized by share. This chain links TRBV6-2 or TRBV6-3 with TRBJ1-6; 9 nucleotides line up with TRBD1. The CDR3 contains 17 residues. Per the germline V gene, CDR1 is MNHEY and CDR2 is SVGEGT. V shed 0 bases, J shed 10 bases, and the junction held 10 bases outside the gene matches. The CDR3: CASSYSPDRGGKSPLHF. The CDR3 DNA reads TGTGCCAGCAGTTACTCTCCGGACAGGGGTGGCAAGTCACCCCTCCACTTT.